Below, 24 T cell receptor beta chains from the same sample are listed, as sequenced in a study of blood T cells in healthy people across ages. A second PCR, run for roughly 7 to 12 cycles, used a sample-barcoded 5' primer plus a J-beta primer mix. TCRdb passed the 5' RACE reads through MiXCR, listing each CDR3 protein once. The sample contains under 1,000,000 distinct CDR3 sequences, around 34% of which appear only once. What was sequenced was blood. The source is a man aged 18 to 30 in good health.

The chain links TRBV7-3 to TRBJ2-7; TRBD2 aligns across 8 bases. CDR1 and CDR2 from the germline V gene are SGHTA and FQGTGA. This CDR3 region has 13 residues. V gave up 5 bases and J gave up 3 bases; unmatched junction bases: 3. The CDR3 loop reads CASSESGGYEQYF. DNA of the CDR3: TGTGCCAGCAGCGAAAGCGGGGGCTACGAGCAGTACTTC.

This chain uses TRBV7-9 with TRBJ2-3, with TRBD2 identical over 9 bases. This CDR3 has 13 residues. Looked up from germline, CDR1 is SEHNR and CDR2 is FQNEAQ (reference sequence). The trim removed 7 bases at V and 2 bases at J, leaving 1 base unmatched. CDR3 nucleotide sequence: TGTGCCAGCAAGCGGGGGGACACAGATACGCAGTATTTT. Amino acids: CASKRGDTDTQYF.

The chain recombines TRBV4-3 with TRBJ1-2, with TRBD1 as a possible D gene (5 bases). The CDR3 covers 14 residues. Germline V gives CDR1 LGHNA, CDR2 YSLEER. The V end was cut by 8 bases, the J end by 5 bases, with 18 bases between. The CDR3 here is CASGPTSQGYGYTF. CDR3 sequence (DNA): TGCGCCAGCGGCCCAACCAGTCAGGGATATGGCTACACCTTC.

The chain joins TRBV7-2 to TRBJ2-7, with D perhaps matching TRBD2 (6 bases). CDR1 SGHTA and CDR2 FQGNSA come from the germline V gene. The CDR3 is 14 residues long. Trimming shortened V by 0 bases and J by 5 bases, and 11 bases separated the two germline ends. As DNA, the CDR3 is TGTGCCAGCAGCTTAGCGACGGGGGTGAACGAGCAGTACTTC. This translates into CASSLATGVNEQYF. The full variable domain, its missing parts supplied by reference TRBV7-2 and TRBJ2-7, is GAGVSQSPSNKVTEKGKDVELRCDPISGHTALYWYRQSLGQGLEFLIYFQGNSAPDKSGLPSDRFSAERTGGSVSTLTIQRTQQEDSAVYLCASSLATGVNEQYFGPGTRLTVT.

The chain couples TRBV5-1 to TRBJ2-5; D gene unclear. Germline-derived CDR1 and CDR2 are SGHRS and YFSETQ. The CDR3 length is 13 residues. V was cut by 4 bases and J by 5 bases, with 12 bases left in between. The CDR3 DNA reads TGCGCCAGCAGCCCTGAATTCGGGGAGACCCAGTACTTC. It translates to CASSPEFGETQYF. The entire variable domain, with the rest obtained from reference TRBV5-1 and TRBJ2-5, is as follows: KAGVTQTPRYLIKTRGQQVTLSCSPISGHRSVSWYQQTPGQGLQFLFEYFSETQRNKGNFPGRFSGRQFSNSRSEMNVSTLELGDSALYLCASSPEFGETQYFGPGTRLLVL.

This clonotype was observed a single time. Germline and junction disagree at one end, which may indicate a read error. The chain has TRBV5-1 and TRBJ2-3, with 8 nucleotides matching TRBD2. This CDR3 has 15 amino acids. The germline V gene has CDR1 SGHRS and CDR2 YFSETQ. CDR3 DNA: TGCGCCAGCAGCCCCAGCGGGGGAATCACAGAGACGCAGTATTTT. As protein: CASSPSGGITETQYF.

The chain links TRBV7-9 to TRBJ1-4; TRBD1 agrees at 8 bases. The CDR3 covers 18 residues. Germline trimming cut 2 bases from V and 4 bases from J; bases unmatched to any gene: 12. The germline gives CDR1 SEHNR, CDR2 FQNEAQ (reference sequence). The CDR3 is CASSLFLDRAIGNEKLFF. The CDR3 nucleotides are TGTGCCAGCAGCTTATTTTTGGACAGGGCCATCGGTAATGAAAAACTGTTTTTT.

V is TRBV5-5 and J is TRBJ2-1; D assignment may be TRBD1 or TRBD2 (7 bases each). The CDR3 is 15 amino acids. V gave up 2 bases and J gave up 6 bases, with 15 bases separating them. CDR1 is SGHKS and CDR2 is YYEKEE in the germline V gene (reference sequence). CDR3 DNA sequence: TGTGCCAGCAGCTTAATTACAGGGGAGGGCAATGAGCAGTTCTTC. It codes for CASSLITGEGNEQFF.

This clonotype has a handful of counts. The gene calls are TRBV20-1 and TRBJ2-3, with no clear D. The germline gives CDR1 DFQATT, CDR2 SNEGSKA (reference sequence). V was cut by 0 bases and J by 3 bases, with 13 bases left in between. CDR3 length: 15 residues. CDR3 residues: CSARDYAPPTDTQYF. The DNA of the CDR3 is TGCAGTGCTAGAGATTACGCACCCCCGACAGATACGCAGTATTTT.

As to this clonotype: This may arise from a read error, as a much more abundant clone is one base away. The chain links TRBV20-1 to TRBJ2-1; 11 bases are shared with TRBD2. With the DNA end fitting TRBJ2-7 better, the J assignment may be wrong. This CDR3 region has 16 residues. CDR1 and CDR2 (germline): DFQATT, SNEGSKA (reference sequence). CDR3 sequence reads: CSAQDRGLAVYNEQYF. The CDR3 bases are TGCAGTGCCCAGGACAGGGGACTAGCGGTCTACAATGAGCAGTACTTC.

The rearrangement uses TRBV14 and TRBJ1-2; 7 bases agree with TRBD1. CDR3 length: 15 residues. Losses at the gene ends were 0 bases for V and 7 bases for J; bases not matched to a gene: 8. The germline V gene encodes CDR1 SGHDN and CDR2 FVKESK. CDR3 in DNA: TGTGCCAGCAGCCAAGATATGGGGACAGCGAGTGGCTACACCTTC. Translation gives CASSQDMGTASGYTF.

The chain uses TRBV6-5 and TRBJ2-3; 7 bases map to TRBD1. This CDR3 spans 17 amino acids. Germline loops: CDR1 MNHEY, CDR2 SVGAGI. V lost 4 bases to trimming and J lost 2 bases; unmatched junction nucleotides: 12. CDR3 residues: CASSSATGSTYTDTQYF. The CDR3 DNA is TGTGCCAGCAGTTCGGCGACAGGGTCGACCTACACAGATACGCAGTATTTT.

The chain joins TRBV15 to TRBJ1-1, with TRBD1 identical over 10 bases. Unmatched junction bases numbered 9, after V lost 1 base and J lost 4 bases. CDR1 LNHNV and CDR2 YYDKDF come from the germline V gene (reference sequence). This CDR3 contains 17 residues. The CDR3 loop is CATSRVRTGGFGTEAFF. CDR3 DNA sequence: TGTGCCACCAGCAGAGTCAGGACAGGGGGATTTGGCACTGAAGCTTTCTTT.

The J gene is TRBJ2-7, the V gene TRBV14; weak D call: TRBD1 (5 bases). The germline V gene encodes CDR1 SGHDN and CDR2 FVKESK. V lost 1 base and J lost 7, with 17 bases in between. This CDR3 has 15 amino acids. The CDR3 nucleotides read TGTGCCAGCAGCCAAGGTACAGGCTCGTGGGATGAGCAGTACTTC. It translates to CASSQGTGSWDEQYF.

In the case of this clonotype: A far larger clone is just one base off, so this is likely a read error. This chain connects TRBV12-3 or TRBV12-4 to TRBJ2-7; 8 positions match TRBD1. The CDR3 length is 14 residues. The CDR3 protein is CASSPGTGAYEQCF. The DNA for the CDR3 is TGTGCCAGCAGCCCCGGGACAGGAGCCTACGAGCAGTGCTTC.

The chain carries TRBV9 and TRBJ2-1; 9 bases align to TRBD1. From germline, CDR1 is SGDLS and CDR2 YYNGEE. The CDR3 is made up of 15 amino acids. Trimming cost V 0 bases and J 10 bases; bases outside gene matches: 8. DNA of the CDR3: TGTGCCAGCAGCGTAGCCGGGACAGGGTCATACGAGCAGTTCTTC. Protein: CASSVAGTGSYEQFF. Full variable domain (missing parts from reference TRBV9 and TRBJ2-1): DSGVTQTPKHLITATGQRVTLRCSPRSGDLSVYWYQQSLDQGLQFLIQYYNGEERAKGNILERFSAQQFPDLHSELNLSSLELGDSALYFCASSVAGTGSYEQFFGPGTRLTVL.

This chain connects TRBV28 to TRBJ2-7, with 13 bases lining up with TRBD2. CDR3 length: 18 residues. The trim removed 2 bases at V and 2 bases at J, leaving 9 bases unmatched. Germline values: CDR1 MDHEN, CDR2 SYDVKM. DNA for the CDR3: TGTGCCAGCAGTTTACGACGGACTAGCGGGAGTAGACCCTACGAGCAGTACTTC. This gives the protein CASSLRRTSGSRPYEQYF.

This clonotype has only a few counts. The CDR3: CASSRTGTGREKLFF. The CDR3 nucleotides are TGTGCCAGCAGTCGGACAGGGACTGGTCGTGAAAAACTGTTTTTT. The rearrangement uses TRBV6-5 and TRBJ1-4, with 8 bases fitting TRBD1. CDR1 is MNHEY and CDR2 is SVGAGI in the germline V gene. The CDR3 length is 15 residues. The trim removed 5 bases at V and 7 bases at J, leaving 9 bases unmatched.

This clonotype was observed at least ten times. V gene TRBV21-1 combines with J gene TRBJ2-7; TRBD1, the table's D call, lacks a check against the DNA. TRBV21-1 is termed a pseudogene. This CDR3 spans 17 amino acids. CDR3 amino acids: CASSKFQGQHPSYEQYF. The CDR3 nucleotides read TGTGCCAGCAGCAAATTTCAGGGACAGCACCCCTCCTACGAGCAGTACTTC.

CDR3 loop: CSGTQGTANTEAFF. The CDR3 region has the DNA TGCAGCGGTACACAGGGGACTGCGAACACTGAAGCTTTCTTT. This chain connects TRBV29-1 to TRBJ1-1; 7 bases align to TRBD1. Germline loops: CDR1 SQVTM, CDR2 ANQGSEA. V gave up 7 bases and J gave up 1 base; unmatched junction bases: 9. The CDR3 totals 14 residues.

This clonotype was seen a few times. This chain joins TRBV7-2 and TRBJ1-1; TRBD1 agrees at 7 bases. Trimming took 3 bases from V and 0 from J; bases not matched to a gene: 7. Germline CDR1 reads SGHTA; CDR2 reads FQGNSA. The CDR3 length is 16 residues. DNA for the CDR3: TGTGCCAGCAGCTTTAGGGGGACAGCCTTGAACACTGAAGCTTTCTTT. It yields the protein CASSFRGTALNTEAFF.

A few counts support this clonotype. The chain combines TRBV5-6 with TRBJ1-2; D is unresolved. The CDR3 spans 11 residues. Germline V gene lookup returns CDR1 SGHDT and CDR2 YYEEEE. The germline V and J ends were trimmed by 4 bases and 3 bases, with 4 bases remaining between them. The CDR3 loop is CASSRYYGYTF. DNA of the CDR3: TGTGCCAGCAGCCGATACTATGGCTACACCTTC.

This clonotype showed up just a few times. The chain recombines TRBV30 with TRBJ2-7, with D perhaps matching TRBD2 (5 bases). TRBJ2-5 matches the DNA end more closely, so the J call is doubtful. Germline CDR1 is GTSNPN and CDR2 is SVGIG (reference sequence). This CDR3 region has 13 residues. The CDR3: CAWSVQGSETQYF. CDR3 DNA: TGTGCCTGGAGTGTACAAGGGAGCGAGACCCAGTACTTC.

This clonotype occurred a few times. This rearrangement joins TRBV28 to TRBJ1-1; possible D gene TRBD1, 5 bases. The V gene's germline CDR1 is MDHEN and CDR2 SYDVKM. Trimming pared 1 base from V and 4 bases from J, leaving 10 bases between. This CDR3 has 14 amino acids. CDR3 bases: TGTGCCAGCAGTTTATATCAGGGAATCACTGAAGCTTTCTTT. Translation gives CASSLYQGITEAFF.